The table lists the clone carrying this T cell receptor (beta chain) with a count of one. What it binds is not known. The data belong to a study of cytomegalovirus exposure and HLA in healthy donors. All donors participated as healthy donors of bone marrow. Despite likely unrecorded immune exposures, the donors were nominally healthy at the time of sampling. Primers for the PCR totalled 60 Vbeta and 13 Jbeta. The assay was immunoSEQ multiplex PCR, and TCRdb's table has in-frame clones only and misses some. The repertoire holds under 200,000 clones, roughly 80% seen once, with 7% to 9.5% in the top ten. The J segment lost 6 bases and the V segment lost 4 bases, leaving 11 bases of the junction unmatched. Germline assignment: CDR1 SGDLS and CDR2 YYNGEE. This CDR3 contains 16 residues. Study outcomes and limitations: It was reported that TCR beta sequences correctly inferred the HLA-A and HLA-B alleles for most subjects. In a later analysis, TCR beta V- and J-gene trimming was associated with a missense DCLRE1C variant.

This TCR was sampled from a male donor in good health and CMV-seropositive. This sequence joins TRBV9 and TRBJ2-1; 9 bases are a match to TRBD2. The specimen was PBMCs. The CDR3 DNA is TGTGCCAGCAGCCTTTGGCGGGAGGGCTGGGGCAATGAGCAGTTCTTC. Encoded protein: CASSLWREGWGNEQFF.